Listed below are T cell receptor beta chains from one sample, sequenced in a study of early T cells in non-severe SARS-CoV-2 infection. Each CDR3 protein is one row after TCRdb ran MiXCR on the 5' RACE reads. The table has 65,000 to 80,000 distinct CDR3 sequences, over 9% seen once; the top ten hold 4% to 5%. The specimen sequenced was whole blood. These receptors were taken from an adult who was a healthcare worker with PCR-confirmed SARS-CoV-2 infection or an uninfected control (not recorded which). Both conserved end residues are part of each CDR3. Fields, in order: D gene, J gene, clone size, V gene, CDR3 protein, CDR3 DNA. D genes are given only for firm matches. Part of the rows lack a size; the others show once, few, many or a class for expanded clones.

D: -; J: TRBJ2-1; size: many; V: TRBV20-1; CDR3: CSPLRDSLNEQFF; DNA: TGCAGTCCCCTCCGGGACTCACTCAATGAGCAGTTCTTC
D: -; J: TRBJ1-6; size: many; V: TRBV7-6; CDR3: CASSLDLYGPANSPLHF; DNA: TGTGCCAGCAGCTTAGACCTTTACGGGCCCGCAAATTCACCCCTCCACTTT
D: TRBD1; J: TRBJ1-1; size: many; V: TRBV9; CDR3: CASSARGTEAFF; DNA: TGTGCCAGCAGCGCCAGGGGGACTGAAGCTTTCTTT
D: -; J: TRBJ2-7; size: many; V: TRBV7-9; CDR3: CASTQVLDYEQYF; DNA: TGTGCCAGCACCCAAGTTCTCGACTACGAGCAGTACTTC
D: -; J: TRBJ1-4; size: many; V: TRBV27; CDR3: CASSFGQDNEKLFF; DNA: TGTGCCAGCAGTTTTGGTCAGGATAATGAAAAACTGTTTTTT
D: TRBD2; J: TRBJ2-5; size: few; V: TRBV3-1; CDR3: CASSQSLGAGGETQYF; DNA: TGTGCCAGCAGCCAAAGCCTCGGAGCGGGAGGAGAGACCCAGTACTTC
D: TRBD2; J: TRBJ2-1; size: -; V: TRBV4-3; CDR3: CASSHTSGQYNEQFF; DNA: TGCGCCAGCAGCCACACTAGCGGGCAATACAATGAGCAGTTCTTC
D: TRBD1; J: TRBJ2-5; size: -; V: TRBV2; CDR3: CASRRTGEETQYF; DNA: TGTGCCAGCAGGAGGACAGGGGAAGAGACCCAGTACTTC
D: -; J: TRBJ2-2; size: many; V: TRBV7-6; CDR3: CASSPPGSGELFF; DNA: TGTGCCAGCAGCCCACCCGGGAGCGGGGAGCTGTTTTTT
D: -; J: TRBJ1-2; size: -; V: TRBV30; CDR3: CAWSKSTTNYGYTF; DNA: TGTGCCTGGAGTAAATCGACGACTAACTATGGCTACACCTTC
D: TRBD1; J: TRBJ2-1; size: many; V: TRBV20-1; CDR3: CSAGTGSLSSYNEQFF; DNA: TGCAGTGCCGGGACAGGGTCCCTGAGCTCCTACAATGAGCAGTTCTTC